Listed below are T cell receptor beta chains from one sample, sequenced in a study of T cell responses to AZD1222 COVID-19 vaccine. Clones were read by immunoSEQ multiplex PCR, and TCRdb kept only the in-frame ones, dropping some. The data hold some 120,000 clones, with 70% to 90% observed a single time. This sample comprised peripheral blood, obtained on day 0 of AZD1222 vaccination. Source of these receptors: an adult in good health. CDR3s include the opening cysteine and the closing phenylalanine or tryptophan. The D gene is left open where the match is weak. The size of a clone is reported for some rows only, either as once, few or many, or as a class for expanded clones.

D gene	V gene	J gene	clone size	CDR3 DNA	CDR3 protein
TRBD1	TRBV3-1/TRBV3-2	TRBJ2-2	.	TGTGCCAGCAGCCAGCGGACCGGGACAGGGGGTGATCCCGGGGAGCTGTTTTTT	CASSQRTGTGGDPGELFF
.	TRBV5-1	TRBJ1-1	.	TGCGCCAGCAGCTTGTCGATAGCGAACACTGAAGCTTTCTTT	CASSLSIANTEAFF
TRBD1	TRBV29-1	TRBJ2-7	.	TGCAGCGTTTGGACAGGGGGATACGAGCAGTACTTC	CSVWTGGYEQYF
.	TRBV7-2	TRBJ2-3	.	TGTGCCAGCAGCGTTCGACTCTTGCAAAGCACAGATACGCAGTATTTT	CASSVRLLQSTDTQYF
TRBD1	TRBV2	TRBJ1-5	once	TGTGCCAGCAGGCAAACAGGGGGTAGCAATCAGCCCCAGCATTTT	CASRQTGGSNQPQHF
TRBD1	TRBV7-6	TRBJ1-3	.	TGTGCCAGCAGCTTAGTGTGGACAGGGGCTATGGGAAACACCATATATTTT	CASSLVWTGAMGNTIYF
.	TRBV18	TRBJ1-3	.	TGTGCCAGCTCACCACCGGGGGCGTCTACTGGAAACACCATATATTTT	CASSPPGASTGNTIYF
.	TRBV11-3	TRBJ1-2	.	TGTGCCAGCAGCCCCGAAGGCAGGGCGAATAACTATGGCTACACCTTC	CASSPEGRANNYGYTF
.	TRBV3-1/TRBV3-2	TRBJ1-4	.	TGTGCCAGCAGCCACCGAGGGCTCGGTGAAAAACTGTTTTTT	CASSHRGLGEKLFF
.	TRBV20-1	TRBJ2-2	.	TGCAGTGCGACGAACACCGGGGAGCTGTTTTTT	CSATNTGELFF
TRBD2	TRBV4-2	TRBJ2-4	.	TGTGCCAGCAGCCGAACAACTAGCGGGGGTGCTGACATTCAGTACTTC	CASSRTTSGGADIQYF
.	TRBV7-2	TRBJ1-5	.	TGTGCCAGCAGCTTTCAACAGGGCGGGCAGCCCCAGCATTTT	CASSFQQGGQPQHF
.	TRBV27	TRBJ2-1	.	TGTGCCAGCAGTTTATCAGGGGCGTCCTACAATGAGCAGTTCTTC	CASSLSGASYNEQFF
.	TRBV6-5	TRBJ1-3	.	TGTGCCAGCAGTTACGGTGGGGCGAGGTATTTT	CASSYGGARYF
.	TRBV11-1	TRBJ1-1	.	TGTGCCAGCAGCTTGTTGGGGGCAGGCACTGAAGCTTTCTTT	CASSLLGAGTEAFF
.	TRBV18	TRBJ1-6	.	TGTGCCAGCTTCCTACTGGGGGATTCACCCCTCCACTTT	CASFLLGDSPLHF
.	TRBV7-3	TRBJ2-2	.	TGTGCCAGCAGCGGGGGGTCGTTCGCGAACACCGGGGAGCTGTTTTTT	CASSGGSFANTGELFF
.	TRBV2	TRBJ2-1	.	TGTGCCAGCAGTGACTCACAGGTTCTCAATGAGCAGTTCTTC	CASSDSQVLNEQFF
.	TRBV7-9	TRBJ2-5	.	TGTGCCAGCAGCTACACCTCAGGGAGCCAAGAGACCCAGTACTTC	CASSYTSGSQETQYF
TRBD2	TRBV11-2	TRBJ2-3	once	TGTGCCAGCAGTCGCCAACTAGCGGGGGGGACAGATACGCAGTATTTT	CASSRQLAGGTDTQYF
.	TRBV4-1	TRBJ2-5	.	TGCGCCAGCAGCTGGCAGTACCAAGAGACCCAGTACTTC	CASSWQYQETQYF
.	TRBV18	TRBJ1-2	.	TGTGCCAGCTCACCACCGGGGCAGGGACTGGAGGGCTACACCTTC	CASSPPGQGLEGYTF
TRBD2	TRBV7-2	TRBJ2-1	.	TGTGCCAGCAGCATCCTAGCGGATTCCTACAATGAGCAGTTCTTC	CASSILADSYNEQFF
.	TRBV6-6	TRBJ1-4	.	TGTGCCAGCAGCTTATCGGATGGGTGGGGGGATGAGACTAATGAAAAACTGTTTTTT	CASSLSDGWGDETNEKLFF
.	TRBV5-1	TRBJ1-5	.	TGCGCCAGCAGCTACAACCAGGATCAGCCCCAGCATTTT	CASSYNQDQPQHF
TRBD1	TRBV6-4	TRBJ1-1	.	TGTGCCGGAGGTCGCTATAGAAAGACAGGGACGAACACTGAAGCTTTCTTT	CAGGRYRKTGTNTEAFF
TRBD1	TRBV7-8	TRBJ2-2	.	TGTGCCAGCAGCCCGGGACAGGTGAACACCGGGGAGCTGTTTTTT	CASSPGQVNTGELFF
TRBD1	TRBV29-1	TRBJ1-2	.	TGCAGCGTAGACACCGGGACAGGGGGAGAAGGCTACACCTTC	CSVDTGTGGEGYTF
TRBD1	TRBV6-5	TRBJ1-2	.	TGTGCCAGCAAAGGGACAGGGGGCGAGGGCTACACCTTC	CASKGTGGEGYTF
TRBD1	TRBV5-4	TRBJ2-3	.	TGTGCCAGCAGCTCTCAGGGGGCTCGTTCACCAGATACGCAGTATTTT	CASSSQGARSPDTQYF
TRBD2	TRBV6-2/TRBV6-3	TRBJ2-1	.	TGTGCCAGCAGTTTGCCTTTAGCGGGGGGGCTGGAGCAGTTCTTC	CASSLPLAGGLEQFF
.	TRBV7-2	TRBJ2-7	.	TGTGCCAGCAGCTTAAGTCTCCTTCACGAGCAGTACTTC	CASSLSLLHEQYF